This is a list of T cell receptor beta chains from one sample in a study of Graves' ophthalmopathy and Graves' hyperthyroidism. TCRdb called the multiplex PCR reads again in MiXCR, with one record for every CDR3 protein. The sample lists about 400,000 distinct CDR3 sequences; roughly 18% were seen once. Sequenced material: peripheral blood. The origin of the receptors is a woman between 18 and 29 years old with Graves' ophthalmopathy. The CDR3 runs from the conserved cysteine through the conserved F or W. D genes are given only for firm matches. Only some rows state a clone size, as once, few, many or a class for expanded clones.

clone_size j_call d_call v_call cdr3_aa cdr3_nt
. TRBJ2-5 TRBD2 TRBV20-1 CSARRRELGTQYF TGCAGTGCTAGAAGGCGGGAGTTGGGAACCCAGTACTTC
. TRBJ2-7 . TRBV6-1 CASRARDRRPSDEQYF TGTGCCAGCAGAGCACGAGACAGGCGCCCCTCAGACGAGCAGTACTTC
many TRBJ2-2 TRBD2 TRBV27 CASSYLAGPNTGELFF TGTGCCAGCAGTTATTTAGCGGGCCCGAACACCGGGGAGCTGTTTTTT
many TRBJ1-1 . TRBV27 CATQPGQMNTEAFF TGTGCCACCCAACCTGGGCAAATGAACACTGAAGCTTTCTTT
many TRBJ2-5 TRBD1 TRBV28 CASRHSRGGYETQYF TGTGCCAGCCGACACTCGCGAGGGGGCTACGAGACCCAGTACTTC
many TRBJ2-7 . TRBV28 CASSLMGEVGYEQYF TGTGCCAGCAGTTTAATGGGGGAAGTGGGCTACGAGCAGTACTTC
once TRBJ2-7 TRBD1 TRBV12-3/TRBV12-4 CASWDSNAYEQYF TGTGCCAGCTGGGACAGCAACGCCTACGAGCAGTACTTC
many TRBJ1-6 . TRBV6-1 CASSVGSPLHF TGTGCCAGCAGTGTTGGATCACCCCTCCACTTT
many TRBJ2-7 . TRBV2 CASRETRGSGQYF TGTGCCAGCAGGGAGACCCGCGGGTCTGGGCAGTACTTC
few TRBJ1-2 . TRBV3-1 CASSPGRTNYGYTF TGTGCCAGCAGTCCAGGGAGAACTAACTATGGCTACACCTTC
many TRBJ2-7 TRBD1 TRBV4-3 CASSQESGTGGYEQYF TGCGCCAGCAGCCAAGAAAGCGGGACAGGGGGCTACGAGCAGTACTTC
many TRBJ2-7 . TRBV11-2 CASSFEDGSYEQYF TGTGCCAGCAGCTTCGAGGACGGCTCCTACGAGCAGTACTTC
. TRBJ1-1 . TRBV6-1 CASFASGFMNTEAFF TGTGCCAGCTTTGCATCAGGCTTCATGAACACTGAAGCTTTCTTT
few TRBJ1-1 . TRBV20-1 CSARGGPMNTEAFF TGCAGTGCTAGAGGTGGGCCCATGAACACTGAAGCTTTCTTT